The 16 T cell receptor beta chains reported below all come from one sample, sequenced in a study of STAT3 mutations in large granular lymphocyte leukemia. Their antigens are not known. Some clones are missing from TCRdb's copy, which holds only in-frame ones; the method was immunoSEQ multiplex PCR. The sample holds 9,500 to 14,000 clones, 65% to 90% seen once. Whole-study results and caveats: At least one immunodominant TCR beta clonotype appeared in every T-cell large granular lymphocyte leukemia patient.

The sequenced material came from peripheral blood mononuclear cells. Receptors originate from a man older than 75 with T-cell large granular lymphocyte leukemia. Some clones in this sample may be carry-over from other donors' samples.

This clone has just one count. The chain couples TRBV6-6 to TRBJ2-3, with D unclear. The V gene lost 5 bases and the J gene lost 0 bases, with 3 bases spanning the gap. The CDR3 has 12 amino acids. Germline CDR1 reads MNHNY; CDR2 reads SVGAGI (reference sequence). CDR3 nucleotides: TGTGCCAGCAGTCCCAGCACAGATACGCAGTATTTT. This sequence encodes CASSPSTDTQYF.

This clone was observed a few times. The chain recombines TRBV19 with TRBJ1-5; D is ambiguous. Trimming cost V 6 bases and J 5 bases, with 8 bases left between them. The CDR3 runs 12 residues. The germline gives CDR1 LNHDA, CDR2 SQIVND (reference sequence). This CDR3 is CASSPRDQPQHF. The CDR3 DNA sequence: TGTGCCAGTAGCCCCAGAGATCAGCCCCAGCATTTT.

The CDR3 DNA follows: TGCGCCAGCAGCCCAGGACTATCTGAAAATCAGCCCCAGCATTTT. It translates to CASSPGLSENQPQHF. The V and J genes are TRBV5-1 and TRBJ1-5; D remains ambiguous. The CDR3 covers 15 residues. The germline V gene encodes CDR1 SGHRS and CDR2 YFSETQ. The V and J ends lost 4 bases and 4 bases respectively, with 15 bases between them.

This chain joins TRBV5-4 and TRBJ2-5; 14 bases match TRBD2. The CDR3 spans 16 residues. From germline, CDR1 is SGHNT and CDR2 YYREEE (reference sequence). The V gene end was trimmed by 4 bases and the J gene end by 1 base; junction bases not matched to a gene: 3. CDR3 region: CASSTGLAGGQETQYF. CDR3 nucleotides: TGTGCCAGCAGCACAGGACTAGCGGGGGGCCAAGAGACCCAGTACTTC.

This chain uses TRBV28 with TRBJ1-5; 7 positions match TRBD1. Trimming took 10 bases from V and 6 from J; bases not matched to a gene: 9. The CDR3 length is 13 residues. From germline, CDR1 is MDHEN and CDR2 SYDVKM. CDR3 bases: TGTGCCATCACACAGGGGCTAGGTCAGCCCCAGCATTTT. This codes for CAITQGLGQPQHF.

CDR3 in DNA: TGTGCCAGCAGCCTCACGGACTGGGGGCAAGAGACCCAGTACTTC. This sequence encodes CASSLTDWGQETQYF. The chain couples TRBV4-2 to TRBJ2-5; D is tentatively TRBD1 or TRBD2 (5 bases each). This CDR3 has 15 amino acids. V lost 4 bases to trimming and J lost 2 bases, with 14 bases between them. Germline V gene data show CDR1 as LGHNA and CDR2 as YNFKEQ.

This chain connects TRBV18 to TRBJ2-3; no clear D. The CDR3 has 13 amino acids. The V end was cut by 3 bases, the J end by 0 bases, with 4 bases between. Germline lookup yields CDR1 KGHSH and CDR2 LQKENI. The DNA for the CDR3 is TGTGCCAGCTCACCCATGAGCACAGATACGCAGTATTTT. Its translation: CASSPMSTDTQYF.

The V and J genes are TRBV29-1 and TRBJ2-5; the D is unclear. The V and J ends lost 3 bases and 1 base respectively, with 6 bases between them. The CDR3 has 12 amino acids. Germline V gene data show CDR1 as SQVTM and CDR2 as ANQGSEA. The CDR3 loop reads CSVDWSQETQYF. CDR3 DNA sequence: TGCAGCGTTGATTGGAGCCAAGAGACCCAGTACTTC.

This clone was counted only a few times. The CDR3 region is CASSLGLRSYEQYF. The CDR3 DNA reads TGTGCCAGCAGCTTAGGTTTACGATCCTACGAGCAGTACTTC. The gene calls are TRBV7-2 and TRBJ2-7; no clear D gene. Per the germline V gene, CDR1 is SGHTA and CDR2 is FQGNSA. With 1 base removed from V and 1 base from J, the gap between germline ends came to 8 bases. The CDR3 loop spans 14 amino acids.

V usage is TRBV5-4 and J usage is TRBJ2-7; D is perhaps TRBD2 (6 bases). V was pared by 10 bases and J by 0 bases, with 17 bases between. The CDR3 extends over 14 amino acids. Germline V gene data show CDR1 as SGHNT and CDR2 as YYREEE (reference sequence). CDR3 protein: CAVSTGGNSYEQYF. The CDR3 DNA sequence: TGTGCCGTCTCCACAGGCGGGAACTCCTACGAGCAGTACTTC.

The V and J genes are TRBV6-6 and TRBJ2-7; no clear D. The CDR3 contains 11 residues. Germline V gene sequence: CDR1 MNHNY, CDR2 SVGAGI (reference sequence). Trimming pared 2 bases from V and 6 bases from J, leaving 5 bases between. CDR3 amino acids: CASSYDREQYF. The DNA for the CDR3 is TGTGCCAGCAGTTACGATCGCGAGCAGTACTTC.

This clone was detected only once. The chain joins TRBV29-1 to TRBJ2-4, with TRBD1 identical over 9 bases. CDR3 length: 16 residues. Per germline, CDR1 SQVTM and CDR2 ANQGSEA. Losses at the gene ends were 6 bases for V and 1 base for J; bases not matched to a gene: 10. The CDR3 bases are TGCAGCGTCTCGGGACAGGGCTCGAGGGCCAAAAACATTCAGTACTTC. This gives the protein CSVSGQGSRAKNIQYF.

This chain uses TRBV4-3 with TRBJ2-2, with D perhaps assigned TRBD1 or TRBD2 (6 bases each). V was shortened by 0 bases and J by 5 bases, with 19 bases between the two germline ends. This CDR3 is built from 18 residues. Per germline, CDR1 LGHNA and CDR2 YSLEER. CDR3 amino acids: CASSQEEPGATNTGELFF. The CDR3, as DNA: TGCGCCAGCAGCCAAGAGGAGCCGGGGGCTACAAATACCGGGGAGCTGTTTTTT.

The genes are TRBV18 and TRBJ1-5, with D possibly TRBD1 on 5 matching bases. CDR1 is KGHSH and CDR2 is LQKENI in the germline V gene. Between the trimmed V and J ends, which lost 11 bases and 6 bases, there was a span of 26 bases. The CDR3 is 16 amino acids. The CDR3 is CALREGQRIVVQPQHF. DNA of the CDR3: TGTGCCCTCCGGGAGGGGCAGAGGATAGTCGTTCAGCCCCAGCATTTT.

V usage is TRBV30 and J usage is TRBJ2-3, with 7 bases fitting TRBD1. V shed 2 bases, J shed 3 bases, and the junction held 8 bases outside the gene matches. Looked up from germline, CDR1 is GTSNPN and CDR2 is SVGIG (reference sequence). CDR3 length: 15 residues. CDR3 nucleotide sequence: TGTGCCTGGAGTAAAGGGACAGCATCAACAGATACGCAGTATTTT. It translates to CAWSKGTASTDTQYF.

CDR3 bases: TGTGCCAGCAGCCAAGAGGGCTATCCATCCTACGAGCAGTACTTC. Translated: CASSQEGYPSYEQYF. The chain couples TRBV14 to TRBJ2-7; D unresolved. With 0 bases removed from V and 1 base from J, the gap between germline ends came to 10 bases. The V gene's germline CDR1 is SGHDN and CDR2 FVKESK. The CDR3 has 15 residues.